This passage covers 25 T cell receptor beta chains from one sample sequenced in a study of early T cells in non-severe SARS-CoV-2 infection. TCRdb used MiXCR to reprocess the 5' RACE reads, holding one entry per CDR3 protein. This sample has roughly 64,000 distinct CDR3 sequences; roughly 8.2% occur once, and the top ten carry roughly 12%. The sequencing here drew on whole blood, taken at baseline. The receptors here all came from an adult who was a healthcare worker with PCR-confirmed SARS-CoV-2 infection or an uninfected control (not recorded which).

This clonotype was observed at least ten times. V and J are TRBV18 and TRBJ2-7; D tentatively fits TRBD1 or TRBD2 (5 bases each). Germline CDR1 reads KGHSH; CDR2 reads LQKENI. The CDR3 covers 14 residues. V was shortened by 2 bases and J by 2 bases, with 10 bases between the two germline ends. The CDR3 region is CASSPSGTTYEQYF. The CDR3 DNA reads TGTGCCAGCTCACCATCCGGGACCACCTACGAGCAGTACTTC.

This clonotype appeared a few times. The chain is built from TRBV7-3 and TRBJ1-1; D might be TRBD1 (5 bases). The CDR3 has 14 amino acids. The ends were cut back, 4 bases at V and 5 bases at J, with 14 bases in the middle. Germline V CDR1 and CDR2: SGHTA, FQGTGA. CDR3 sequence: CASSYGGSKTEAFF. CDR3 in DNA: TGTGCCAGCAGCTACGGGGGATCGAAGACTGAAGCTTTCTTT.

This clonotype was picked up many times. The rearrangement links TRBV6-5 to TRBJ1-4; maybe TRBD1 (6 bases). Trimming cost V 5 bases and J 0 bases, with 10 bases left between them. Germline V gene data show CDR1 as MNHEY and CDR2 as SVGAGI. The CDR3 consists of 15 residues. The CDR3 is CASSPRTATNEKLFF. The CDR3 DNA sequence: TGTGCCAGCAGTCCTCGGACAGCAACTAATGAAAAACTGTTTTTT.

J is TRBJ2-7 and V is TRBV12-3 or TRBV12-4; tentative D call: TRBD2 (6 bases). The CDR3 sequence is 15 residues long. Trimming took 3 bases from V and 0 from J, leaving 12 bases between them. The CDR3 DNA follows: TGTGCCAGCAGTTTGGACCCCGGGAGCTCCTACGAGCAGTACTTC. It yields the protein CASSLDPGSSYEQYF.

This clonotype was seen a few times. V usage is TRBV20-1 and J usage is TRBJ2-1, with D possibly being TRBD1 (6 bases). V lost 8 bases to trimming and J lost 7 bases, with 21 bases between them. The CDR3 loop spans 14 amino acids. Germline CDR1 and CDR2: DFQATT and SNEGSKA (reference sequence). The CDR3, as DNA: TGCAGTCCTACGAACCTGAGGGGGAAGAATGAGCAGTTCTTC. Residues: CSPTNLRGKNEQFF.

The CDR3 spells CASSPSTGDNEQFF. CDR3 DNA: TGTGCCAGCTCACCCTCCACAGGGGACAATGAGCAGTTCTTC. This sequence joins TRBV18 and TRBJ2-1; 7 bases agree with TRBD1. CDR1 KGHSH and CDR2 LQKENI come from the germline V gene. The trim removed 3 bases at V and 5 bases at J, leaving 4 bases unmatched. The CDR3 extends over 14 amino acids.

By share, this clonotype counts as large (0.1 to 1%). This chain uses TRBV6-1 with TRBJ2-1; 9 bases align to TRBD2. Germline assignment: CDR1 MNHNS and CDR2 SASEGT. This CDR3 is built from 16 residues. The J segment lost 9 bases and the V segment lost 7 bases, leaving 16 bases of the junction unmatched. The CDR3 loop reads CASTQAQTSGLGEQFF. Here the CDR3 DNA reads TGTGCCAGCACCCAAGCACAGACTAGCGGCCTAGGTGAGCAGTTCTTC.

This clonotype was recorded many times. The chain employs TRBV7-2 and TRBJ1-3, with D unclear. This CDR3 spans 17 amino acids. The germline V gene encodes CDR1 SGHTA and CDR2 FQGNSA. The V end lost 5 bases, the J end lost 0 bases, and 17 bases lay between the germline ends. Here the CDR3 reads CASSPGPDRYSGNTIYF. CDR3 DNA: TGTGCCAGCAGCCCAGGCCCGGACCGCTACTCTGGAAACACCATATATTTT.

In this sample, this clonotype turned up many times. At one end the junction does not follow the germline gene, possibly because of a read error. The chain couples TRBV7-7 to TRBJ2-1; the match to TRBD2 covers 12 bases. CDR3 length: 15 residues. Germline assignment: CDR1 SSHAT and CDR2 FNYEAQ (reference sequence). Here the CDR3 DNA reads TGTGCTAGCAGCTCGGGACTAGCGGGCTACAATGAGCAGTTCTTC. Residues: CASSSGLAGYNEQFF.

This clonotype was seen many times. The chain carries TRBV7-6 and TRBJ1-6; 12 nucleotides align to TRBD1. V was clipped by 5 bases and J by 7 bases; unmatched bases: 3. The CDR3 runs 15 residues. Germline loops: CDR1 SGHVS, CDR2 FNYEAQ. DNA for the CDR3: TGTGCCAGCAGCCCCGGGACAGGGGGCAATTCACCCCTCCACTTT. Its protein is CASSPGTGGNSPLHF. Full variable domain (outside the CDR3, taken from reference TRBV7-6 and TRBJ1-6): GAGVSQSPRYKVTKRGQDVALRCDPISGHVSLYWYRQALGQGPEFLTYFNYEAQQDKSGLPNDRFSAERPEGSISTLTIQRTEQRDSAMYRCASSPGTGGNSPLHFGNGTRLTVT.

This clonotype has only a few counts. The V and J genes are TRBV12-3 or TRBV12-4 and TRBJ2-7; the D is unclear. V lost 5 bases, J lost 3 bases, and 8 bases lay in between. This CDR3 region has 12 residues. CDR3 DNA: TGTGCCAGCAGTCAGGACGTCTACGAGCAGTACTTC. Its protein product is CASSQDVYEQYF.

Ten or more counts support this clonotype. The V and J genes are TRBV7-3 and TRBJ2-1, with TRBD2 matching over 11 bases. The V gene end was trimmed by 6 bases and the J gene end by 0 bases; junction bases not matched to a gene: 13. Germline V lookup: CDR1 SGHTA, CDR2 FQGTGA. The length of the CDR3 is 19 residues. CDR3 sequence reads: CASSGLGLAGLISYNEQFF. In DNA, the CDR3 is TGTGCCAGCAGTGGCCTTGGACTAGCGGGTTTAATCTCCTACAATGAGCAGTTCTTC.

This clonotype occurred many times. This chain uses TRBV12-3 or TRBV12-4 with TRBJ1-1; 7 nucleotides agree with TRBD1. The CDR3 consists of 14 residues. J was trimmed by 0 bases and V by 6 bases; bases with no gene match: 4. CDR3 nucleotides: TGTGCCAGCAGGTTGACAGGGCTGAACACTGAAGCTTTCTTT. Translating it yields CASRLTGLNTEAFF.

This clonotype was counted many times. V and J are TRBV5-1 and TRBJ1-5; a possible D gene is TRBD1 (5 bases). V was shortened by 4 bases and J by 5 bases, with 13 bases between the two germline ends. Germline-derived CDR1 and CDR2 are SGHRS and YFSETQ. CDR3 length: 14 amino acids. This CDR3 is CASSLDSTYQPQHF. CDR3 DNA sequence: TGCGCCAGCAGCCTAGACAGTACCTATCAGCCCCAGCATTTT.

There are a few counts of this clonotype. The chain employs TRBV5-1 and TRBJ2-7; TRBD1 matches at 7 bases. Germline trimming cut 5 bases from V and 2 bases from J; bases unmatched to any gene: 10. Germline V gene data show CDR1 as SGHRS and CDR2 as YFSETQ. CDR3 length equals 15 residues. The CDR3 loop is CASRIGTAEAYEQYF. DNA of the CDR3: TGCGCCAGCAGAATCGGGACAGCCGAGGCCTACGAGCAGTACTTC.

By sample fraction, this clonotype is medium-sized. This chain links TRBV7-6 with TRBJ2-7; D is possibly TRBD1 or TRBD2 (5 bases each). The germline CDR1 and CDR2 sequences are SGHVS and FNYEAQ. CDR3 length: 13 amino acids. Between the trimmed V and J ends, which lost 5 bases and 5 bases, there was a span of 13 bases. The DNA of the CDR3 is TGTGCCAGCAGCCCAGGGACGATGCACGAGCAGTACTTC. The encoded protein is CASSPGTMHEQYF.

Ten or more counts support this clonotype. The gene calls are TRBV5-4 and TRBJ1-1, with D maybe TRBD1 (6 bases). The V end lost 4 bases, the J end lost 1 base, and 11 bases lay between the germline ends. CDR1 SGHNT and CDR2 YYREEE come from the germline V gene (reference sequence). The length of the CDR3 is 14 residues. The CDR3, as DNA: TGTGCCAGCAGCATTGGACAGACGAACACTGAAGCTTTCTTT. Protein product: CASSIGQTNTEAFF.

This clonotype appeared many times. This chain links TRBV12-3 or TRBV12-4 with TRBJ2-7, with D unresolved. Trimming left V 3 bases short and J 7 bases short, with 10 bases between. The CDR3 runs to 12 residues. The chain's CDR3 is CASSFVQAEQYF. The CDR3 DNA reads TGTGCCAGCAGTTTTGTCCAGGCAGAGCAGTACTTC.

This clonotype was observed many times. V usage is TRBV10-3 and J usage is TRBJ1-1; D call uncertain. The germline CDR1 and CDR2 sequences are ENHRY and SYGVKD. The CDR3 sequence is 15 residues long. V was shortened by 0 bases and J by 0 bases, with 8 bases between the two germline ends. The CDR3 DNA is TGTGCCATCAGTGAGTCCGGTACGGTGAACACTGAAGCTTTCTTT. It codes for CAISESGTVNTEAFF.

The chain carries TRBV4-1 and TRBJ1-2; 12 positions match TRBD1. Losses at the gene ends were 5 bases for V and 9 bases for J; bases not matched to a gene: 7. The CDR3 is 14 residues long. Germline loops: CDR1 MGHRA, CDR2 YSYEKL. This CDR3 reads CASSWGDRGLSYTF. In DNA form, the CDR3 reads TGCGCCAGCAGCTGGGGGGACAGGGGGCTTAGCTACACCTTC.

V gene TRBV6-2 or TRBV6-3 combines with J gene TRBJ1-1; 9 bases are shared with TRBD1. CDR3 length: 15 residues. Trimming took 5 bases from V and 6 from J; bases not matched to a gene: 10. Germline V gene lookup returns CDR1 MNHEY and CDR2 SVGEGT. The CDR3: CASSRPGTGFAEAFF. CDR3 sequence (DNA): TGTGCCAGCAGTCGACCTGGGACAGGGTTCGCTGAAGCTTTCTTT.

This clonotype was recorded many times. The genes are TRBV3-1 and TRBJ2-2, with 8 nucleotides matching TRBD1. CDR1 and CDR2 (germline): LGHDT, YNNKEL (reference sequence). This CDR3 is built from 15 residues. V lost 4 bases to trimming and J lost 5 bases; unmatched junction nucleotides: 6. The CDR3 DNA is TGTGCCAGCAGCCGGACAGGGTTTGGGACCGGGGAGCTGTTTTTT. This encodes CASSRTGFGTGELFF.

This clonotype was found many times. The J gene is TRBJ1-6, the V gene TRBV15, with D perhaps matching TRBD1 (5 bases). V lost 6 bases to trimming and J lost 9 bases, with 12 bases between them. The V gene's germline CDR1 is LNHNV and CDR2 YYDKDF (reference sequence). The CDR3 sequence is 13 residues long. The CDR3 region has the DNA TGTGCCACCAGGTCAAGTGGGGGTTCACCCCTCCACTTT. This translates into CATRSSGGSPLHF. The whole variable domain, remainder taken from reference TRBV15 and TRBJ1-6, is DAMVIQNPRYQVTQFGKPVTLSCSQTLNHNVMYWYQQKSSQAPKLLFHYYDKDFNNEADTPDNFQSRRPNTSFCFLDIRSPGLGDTAMYLCATRSSGGSPLHFGNGTRLTVT.

This clonotype was recorded many times. The V and J genes are TRBV5-1 and TRBJ2-7, with 7 bases fitting TRBD2. Germline CDR1 and CDR2: SGHRS and YFSETQ. The V gene end was trimmed by 6 bases and the J gene end by 0 bases; junction bases not matched to a gene: 6. The CDR3 runs to 14 residues. The CDR3 loop is CASTTGDYSYEQYF. As DNA, the CDR3 is TGCGCCAGCACTACCGGGGACTACTCCTACGAGCAGTACTTC.

A word on this clonotype: This could be a read error, since a much larger clone is one nucleotide away. The rearrangement joins TRBV5-5 to TRBJ1-1, with D tentatively TRBD1 (6 bases). V lost 0 bases, J lost 3 bases, and 12 bases lay in between. The CDR3 has 15 amino acids. From germline, CDR1 is SGHKS and CDR2 YYEKEE (reference sequence). CDR3 sequence (DNA): TGTGCCAGCAGCTTGGCGGGGGCGGGCGACACTGAAGCTTTCTTT. It encodes CASSLAGAGDTEAFF.